The 6 T cell receptor beta chains below were found in one sample sequenced in a study of blood T cells in healthy people across ages (dated by TCRdb to 2015 to 2017). The library was made by 5' RACE. Instrument on record: Illumina HiSeq 2500. A second PCR of roughly 6 to 11 cycles was run with a J-beta primer mix and a sample-barcoded 5' primer. In TCRdb, the public reads were trimmed at Q25 with fastp and aligned with MiXCR, with productive beta chains retained. Each CDR3 protein gets just one entry, which takes the most common genes and DNA from the rows behind it. The sample yields around 790,000 distinct CDR3 sequences; under 55% were counted once. About a fifth of the sample is held by the ten biggest clonotypes. The material sequenced was blood. These receptors came from a man in his 60s in good health.

This rearrangement joins TRBV2 to TRBJ1-1; tentatively, D is TRBD1 (5 bases). Germline CDR1 and CDR2: SNHLY and FYNNEI. The CDR3 has 10 amino acids. The V end was cut by 8 bases, the J end by 6 bases, with 7 bases between. The CDR3 here is CASGGSEAFF. CDR3 DNA: TGTGCCAGCGGGGGGTCTGAAGCTTTCTTT.

In its sample, this clonotype was seen a few times. The chain uses TRBV6-2 or TRBV6-3 and TRBJ2-7; 8 bases are shared with TRBD1. Trimming cost V 6 bases and J 2 bases; bases outside gene matches: 9. The CDR3 is made up of 15 amino acids. Per the germline V gene, CDR1 is MNHEY and CDR2 is SVGEGT. The CDR3 here is CASSRGQDKTYEQYF. CDR3 bases: TGTGCCAGCAGCCGGGGACAGGATAAAACCTACGAGCAGTACTTC.

This clonotype was detected only a few times. The chain is built from TRBV2 and TRBJ2-1, with TRBD2 matching over 10 bases. The CDR3 loop spans 14 amino acids. From germline, CDR1 is SNHLY and CDR2 FYNNEI. The junction had 3 bases not matched to a gene; V was cut back by 6 bases and J by 4 bases. CDR3 loop: CASRLAGIYNEQFF. The CDR3 coding sequence is TGTGCCAGCAGACTAGCGGGGATTTACAATGAGCAGTTCTTC.

The sample holds a few counts of this clonotype. The rearrangement links TRBV20-1 to TRBJ2-1; perhaps D is TRBD1 or TRBD2 (6 bases each). The germline V and J ends were trimmed by 3 bases and 2 bases, with 14 bases remaining between them. The germline V gene has CDR1 DFQATT and CDR2 SNEGSKA (reference sequence). The length of the CDR3 is 15 residues. In DNA, the CDR3 is TGCAGTGCTAGTAATTCCCGGGGGCCCTACAATGAGCAGTTCTTC. Protein: CSASNSRGPYNEQFF.

The genes are TRBV5-1 and TRBJ2-2; D is possibly TRBD1 (5 bases). The V gene lost 2 bases and the J gene lost 3 bases, with 11 bases spanning the gap. The germline V gene encodes CDR1 SGHRS and CDR2 YFSETQ. The CDR3 is 15 residues long. The CDR3 is CASSFRVADTGELFF. The CDR3 nucleotides are TGCGCCAGCAGCTTCAGGGTGGCCGACACCGGGGAGCTGTTTTTT.

The chain couples TRBV5-1 to TRBJ2-1; possible D gene TRBD1, 6 bases. The CDR3 has 12 residues. Germline CDR1 is SGHRS and CDR2 is YFSETQ. V shed 9 bases and J shed 9 bases, with 16 bases lying between them. The CDR3 reads CANTSGVGEQFF. The DNA for the CDR3 is TGCGCCAACACTTCAGGGGTAGGTGAGCAGTTCTTC.